Listed here is a single T cell receptor beta chain. Its target is not known. This sample stems from a study of cytomegalovirus exposure and HLA in healthy donors. All donors participated as healthy donors of bone marrow. Donors showed nominal health when sampled, although they likely had unrecorded immune exposures. This CDR3 has 15 amino acids. Germline loops: CDR1 MNHEY, CDR2 SMNVEV (reference sequence). V lost 6 bases and J lost 1; bases outside the gene matches: 6. Findings and limits, study-wide: Later work associated roughly 17,000 TCR beta sequences with HLA alleles at 0.05 false discovery rate. A link between a missense DCLRE1C variant and TCR beta V- and J-gene trimming emerged from a later analysis.

Primers: 60 Vbeta forward and 13 Jbeta reverse. Sequenced by immunoSEQ multiplex PCR; TCRdb stores in-frame clones only, minus some. The table shows roughly 100,000 clones, with 76% occurring only once. The source material was PBMCs. The receptor comes from a man aged 40-55 years in good health and CMV-seronegative. The chain is built from TRBV27 and TRBJ2-1, with 7 nucleotides matching TRBD2. The CDR3 here is CASSLAVSSYNEQFF. The CDR3, as DNA: TGTGCCAGCAGCCTAGCGGTTAGTTCCTACAATGAGCAGTTCTTC.